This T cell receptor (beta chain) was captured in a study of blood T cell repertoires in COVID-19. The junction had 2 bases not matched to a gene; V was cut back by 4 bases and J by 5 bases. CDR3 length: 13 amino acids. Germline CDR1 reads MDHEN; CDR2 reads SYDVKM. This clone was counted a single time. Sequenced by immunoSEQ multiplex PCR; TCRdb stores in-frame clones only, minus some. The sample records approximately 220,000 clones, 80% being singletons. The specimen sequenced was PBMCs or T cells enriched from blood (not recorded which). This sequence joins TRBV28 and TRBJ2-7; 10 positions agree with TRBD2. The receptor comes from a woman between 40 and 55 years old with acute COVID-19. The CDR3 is CASSSTSGDEQYF. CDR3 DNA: TGTGCCAGCAGTTCTACTAGCGGGGACGAGCAGTACTTC.